Listed below are T cell receptor beta chains from one sample, sequenced in a study of OX40 agonist ivuxolimab in advanced cancers. Measured with immunoSEQ multiplex PCR; TCRdb has only the in-frame clones, and not every one. The sample gives about 38,000 clones, 92% of which show up once; nearly 9.5% is in the top ten. Sequencing used CD4+ or CD8+ T cells sorted from blood, obtained in a trial of the OX40 agonist ivuxolimab. The receptor set was obtained from an adult with an advanced solid tumor such as melanoma, head and neck, liver or kidney cancer. CDR3s include the opening cysteine and the closing phenylalanine or tryptophan. A D gene is named only where the DNA matches it firmly. Clone size appears in some rows only: once, few, many, or a class for an expanded clone.

V,size,D,J,CDR3,DNA
TRBV6-5,once,TRBD1,TRBJ1-2,CASSSPRTGDGYGYTF,TGTGCCAGCAGTTCCCCTCGGACAGGGGACGGCTATGGCTACACCTTC
TRBV5-6,.,TRBD1,TRBJ1-2,CASSLAGGNYGYTF,TGTGCCAGCAGCTTGGCAGGGGGAAACTATGGCTACACCTTC
TRBV10-3,.,TRBD2,TRBJ2-1,CAISESTSGAYNEQFF,TGTGCCATCAGTGAGTCGACTAGCGGGGCCTACAATGAGCAGTTCTTC
TRBV7-4,.,TRBD2,TRBJ2-7,CASSFQRESYEQYF,TGTGCCAGCAGCTTTCAGCGGGAGTCCTACGAGCAGTACTTC
TRBV6-5,.,.,TRBJ2-7,CASSLGLSPYEQYF,TGTGCCAGCAGCCTTGGCCTCTCCCCCTACGAGCAGTACTTC
TRBV5-6,.,TRBD1,TRBJ2-3,CASRDRGQRGTDTQYF,TGTGCCAGCAGGGACAGGGGGCAGCGGGGCACAGATACGCAGTATTTT
TRBV14,.,.,TRBJ2-5,CASSPWGFAETQYF,TGTGCCAGCAGCCCTTGGGGTTTCGCGGAGACCCAGTACTTC
TRBV27,.,TRBD1,TRBJ2-7,CASSQGDPYSSYEQYF,TGTGCCAGCAGTCAGGGGGACCCGTATAGCTCCTACGAGCAGTACTTC
TRBV19,.,.,TRBJ1-1,CASSIAGVGTEAFF,TGTGCCAGTAGTATAGCCGGAGTAGGTACTGAAGCTTTCTTT
TRBV4-1,.,.,TRBJ2-1,CASSPHSFGGDEQFF,TGCGCCAGCAGCCCTCACTCCTTTGGGGGCGATGAGCAGTTCTTC
TRBV19,.,TRBD1,TRBJ2-3,CASSIDRDRGTDTQYF,TGTGCCAGTAGTATAGATCGGGACAGGGGGACAGATACGCAGTATTTT
TRBV7-2,.,.,TRBJ2-7,CASSLTGRPNHYEQYF,TGTGCCAGCAGCTTAACGGGGAGGCCGAACCACTACGAGCAGTACTTC
TRBV6-1,.,TRBD1,TRBJ1-1,CATRRDRGNTEAFF,TGTGCCACCCGAAGGGACAGGGGAAATACTGAAGCTTTCTTT
TRBV28,.,.,TRBJ2-7,CASTPAADLSYEQYF,TGTGCCAGCACACCCGCAGCAGACCTCTCCTACGAGCAGTACTTC
TRBV29-1,.,.,TRBJ2-2,CSVVGTGELFF,TGCAGCGTTGTCGGGACCGGGGAGCTGTTTTTT
TRBV6-5,few,.,TRBJ1-1,CASSYSGQLEAFF,TGTGCCAGCAGTTATTCAGGACAGCTTGAAGCTTTCTTT
TRBV13,.,TRBD1,TRBJ1-1,CASSSWDRGRAEAFF,TGTGCCAGCAGCTCGTGGGACAGGGGAAGGGCTGAAGCTTTCTTT
TRBV25-1,.,.,TRBJ2-1,CASRRERGTNNEQFF,TGTGCCAGCAGAAGGGAAAGGGGAACGAACAATGAGCAGTTCTTC
TRBV27,.,.,TRBJ2-2,CASSLGSHGELFF,TGTGCCAGCAGTTTGGGGTCCCACGGGGAGCTGTTTTTT
TRBV27,.,TRBD2,TRBJ2-3,CASSRLAGNTDTQYF,TGTGCCAGCAGTCGACTAGCGGGTAACACAGATACGCAGTATTTT
TRBV27,.,TRBD2,TRBJ2-2,CASSGTSGNRKLAGELFF,TGTGCCAGCTCCGGGACTAGCGGGAATCGAAAATTGGCCGGGGAGCTGTTTTTT
TRBV6-5,once,.,TRBJ1-1,CASGRVNTEAFF,TGTGCCAGTGGCAGGGTGAACACTGAAGCTTTCTTT
TRBV7-6,.,.,TRBJ2-2,CASSSPRSRGDTGELFF,TGTGCCAGCAGCTCCCCCCGTTCTCGAGGGGACACCGGGGAGCTGTTTTTT
TRBV19,.,.,TRBJ1-4,CASSALLGGAGEKLFF,TGTGCCAGTAGTGCCCTCCTGGGGGGGGCGGGCGAAAAACTGTTTTTT
TRBV28,.,TRBD2,TRBJ2-1,CASSPYGRPQFF,TGTGCCAGCAGTCCTTACGGGAGGCCCCAGTTCTTC
TRBV25-1,.,.,TRBJ1-2,CASSESHTFGYTF,TGTGCCAGCAGTGAATCCCACACCTTCGGCTACACCTTC
TRBV7-3,.,.,TRBJ1-5,CASSLFPGAGQPQHF,TGTGCCAGCAGCTTATTTCCGGGGGCCGGTCAGCCCCAGCATTTT
TRBV10-1,.,.,TRBJ2-5,CASSECRDLPPETQYF,TGCGCCAGCAGTGAGTGCCGGGACTTACCTCCAGAGACCCAGTACTTC
TRBV2,.,.,TRBJ2-7,CASGANPYEQYF,TGTGCCAGCGGGGCAAATCCCTACGAGCAGTACTTC
TRBV5-6,.,.,TRBJ1-1,CASSLGKWRNTEAFF,TGTGCCAGCAGCTTGGGGAAGTGGAGGAACACTGAAGCTTTCTTT
TRBV19,.,.,TRBJ1-5,CASTAVPGFSNQPQHF,TGTGCCAGTACCGCGGTCCCGGGGTTTAGCAATCAGCCCCAGCATTTT
TRBV7-8,.,TRBD2,TRBJ2-1,CASSLGGRAYNEQFF,TGTGCCAGCAGCTTAGGGGGGAGGGCCTACAATGAGCAGTTCTTC
TRBV10-3,.,TRBD1,TRBJ2-2,CAISVQGAVGGELFF,TGTGCCATCAGTGTACAGGGGGCCGTCGGCGGGGAGCTGTTTTTT
TRBV29-1,.,TRBD1,TRBJ1-2,CSVVAGGGGYTF,TGCAGCGTTGTGGCAGGGGGCGGTGGCTACACCTTC
TRBV11-2,.,.,TRBJ2-1,CASSPKTWGENNEQFF,TGTGCCAGCAGTCCCAAGACGTGGGGGGAGAACAATGAGCAGTTCTTC
TRBV4-3,.,.,TRBJ2-1,CASSQVSSAGYNEQFF,TGCGCCAGCAGCCAAGTATCTAGCGCCGGCTACAATGAGCAGTTCTTC
TRBV9,.,.,TRBJ2-1,CASSGLPLPADLGEQFF,TGTGCCAGCAGCGGCCTTCCCCTCCCAGCAGACCTTGGTGAGCAGTTCTTC
TRBV2,.,.,TRBJ2-1,CASSGSTGGDEQFF,TGTGCCAGCAGTGGGAGCACAGGGGGGGATGAGCAGTTCTTC
TRBV5-6,.,TRBD1,TRBJ1-2,CASSQLQGANYGYTF,TGTGCCAGCAGCCAATTACAGGGGGCGAACTATGGCTACACCTTC
TRBV30,.,.,TRBJ2-1,CAWSVVGNEQFF,TGTGCCTGGAGTGTAGTCGGTAATGAGCAGTTCTTC
TRBV7-9,.,.,TRBJ1-4,CASSLDGRSTNEKLFF,TGTGCCAGCAGCTTAGATGGCCGGTCAACTAATGAAAAACTGTTTTTT
TRBV4-1,.,.,TRBJ1-2,CASSQDLTDSNYGYTF,TGCGCCAGCAGCCAAGATTTAACAGATTCTAACTATGGCTACACCTTC
TRBV7-2,.,TRBD1,TRBJ1-2,CASSARTGTNYGYTF,TGTGCCAGCAGCGCCCGGACAGGGACTAACTATGGCTACACCTTC
TRBV9,.,TRBD2,TRBJ2-1,CASGREGYNEQFF,TGTGCCAGCGGGCGGGAGGGCTACAATGAGCAGTTCTTC
TRBV6-1,.,TRBD2,TRBJ2-3,CASSVPGTSKNTQYF,TGTGCCAGCAGTGTTCCCGGGACTAGCAAAAATACGCAGTATTTT
TRBV29-1,.,TRBD1,TRBJ2-7,CSVWPGQGGEQYF,TGCAGCGTTTGGCCGGGACAGGGTGGCGAGCAGTACTTC
TRBV28,.,TRBD1,TRBJ2-2,CASRLGQTNTGELFF,TGTGCCAGCAGACTGGGACAGACGAACACCGGGGAGCTGTTTTTT
TRBV7-9,.,TRBD1,TRBJ1-1,CASSSRDRANTEAFF,TGTGCCAGCAGTTCCCGGGACAGGGCGAACACTGAAGCTTTCTTT
TRBV7-6,.,.,TRBJ2-2,CASSFGGTGSGTGELFF,TGTGCCAGCAGCTTCGGGGGAACAGGGAGCGGCACCGGGGAGCTGTTTTTT
TRBV7-6,.,.,TRBJ2-5,CASSPPRQETQYF,TGTGCCAGCAGCCCTCCCCGACAAGAGACCCAGTACTTC
TRBV28,.,.,TRBJ1-3,CASSLTFAGNTIYF,TGTGCCAGCAGCCTTACCTTTGCGGGAAACACCATATATTTT